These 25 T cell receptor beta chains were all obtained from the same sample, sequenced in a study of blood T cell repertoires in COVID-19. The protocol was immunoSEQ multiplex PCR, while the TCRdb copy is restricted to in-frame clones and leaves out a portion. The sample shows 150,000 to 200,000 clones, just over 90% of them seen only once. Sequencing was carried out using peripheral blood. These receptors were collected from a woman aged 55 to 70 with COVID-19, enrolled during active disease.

Written as DNA, the CDR3 is TGTGCCAGCAGCCGGCGGGAAGGGAACACTGAAGCTTTCTTT. As protein: CASSRREGNTEAFF. This chain connects TRBV7-2 to TRBJ1-1; D uncertain. Deletions cut 5 bases from V and 1 base from J, with 11 bases between. Germline V gives CDR1 SGHTA, CDR2 FQGNSA. This CDR3 has 14 amino acids.

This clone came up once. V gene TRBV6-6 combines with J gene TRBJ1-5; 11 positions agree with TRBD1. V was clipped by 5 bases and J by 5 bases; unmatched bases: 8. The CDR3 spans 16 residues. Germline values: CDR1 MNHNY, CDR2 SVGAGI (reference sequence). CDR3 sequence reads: CASSKSGQGAHQPQHF. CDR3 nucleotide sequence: TGTGCCAGCAGTAAATCTGGACAGGGGGCCCATCAGCCCCAGCATTTT.

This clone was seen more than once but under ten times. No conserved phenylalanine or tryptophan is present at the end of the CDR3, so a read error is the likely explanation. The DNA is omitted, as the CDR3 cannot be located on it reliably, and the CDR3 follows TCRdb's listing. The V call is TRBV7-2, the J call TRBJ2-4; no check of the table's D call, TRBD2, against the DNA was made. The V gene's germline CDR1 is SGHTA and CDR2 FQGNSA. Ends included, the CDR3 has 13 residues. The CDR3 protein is CASSSVAGLSTYV.

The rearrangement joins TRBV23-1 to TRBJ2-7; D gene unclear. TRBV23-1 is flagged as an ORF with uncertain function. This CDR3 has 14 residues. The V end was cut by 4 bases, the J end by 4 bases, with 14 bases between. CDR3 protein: CASSRTANNYEQYF. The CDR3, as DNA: TGCGCCAGCAGTCGTACAGCAAACAATTACGAGCAGTACTTC.

The CDR3, as DNA: TGTGCCAGCAGCTTAAGAGAGGGAACTGAAGCTTTCTTT. This sequence encodes CASSLREGTEAFF. The chain links TRBV11-2 to TRBJ1-1; D ambiguous. The length of the CDR3 is 13 residues. Per the germline V gene, CDR1 is SGHAT and CDR2 is FQNNGV. Trimming shortened V by 2 bases and J by 5 bases, and 9 bases separated the two germline ends. Full variable domain (remainder filled in from reference TRBV11-2 and TRBJ1-1): EAGVAQSPRYKIIEKRQSVAFWCNPISGHATLYWYQQILGQGPKLLIQFQNNGVVDDSQLPKDRFSAERLKGVDSTLKIQPAKLEDSAVYLCASSLREGTEAFFGQGTRLTVV.

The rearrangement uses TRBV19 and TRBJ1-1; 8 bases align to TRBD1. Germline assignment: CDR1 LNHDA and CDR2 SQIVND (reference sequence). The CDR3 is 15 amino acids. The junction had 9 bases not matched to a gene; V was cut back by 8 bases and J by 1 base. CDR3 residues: CASWGADRENTEAFF. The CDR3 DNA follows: TGTGCCAGTTGGGGGGCGGACAGGGAGAACACTGAAGCTTTCTTT.

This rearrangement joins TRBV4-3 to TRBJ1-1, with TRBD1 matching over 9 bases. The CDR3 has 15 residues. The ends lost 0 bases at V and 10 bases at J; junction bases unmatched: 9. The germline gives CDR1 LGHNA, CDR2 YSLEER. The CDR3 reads CASSQDRGQTGGAFF. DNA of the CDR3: TGCGCCAGCAGCCAAGATCGTGGTCAGACAGGGGGAGCTTTCTTT.

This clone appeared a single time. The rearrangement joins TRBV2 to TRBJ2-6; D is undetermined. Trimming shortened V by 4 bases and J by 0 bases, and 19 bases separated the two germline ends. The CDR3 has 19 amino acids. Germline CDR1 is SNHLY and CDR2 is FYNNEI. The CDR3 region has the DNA TGTGCCAGCAGTGTTGCGCAGGCCCTCTCTTTCTCTGGGGCCAACGTCCTGACTTTC. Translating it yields CASSVAQALSFSGANVLTF.

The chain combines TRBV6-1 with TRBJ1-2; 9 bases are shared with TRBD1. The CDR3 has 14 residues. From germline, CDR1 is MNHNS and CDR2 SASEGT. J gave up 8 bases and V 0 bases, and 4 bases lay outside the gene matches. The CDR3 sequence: CASSEAGTGNGYTF. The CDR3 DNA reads TGTGCCAGCAGTGAAGCCGGGACAGGGAACGGCTACACCTTC.

The CDR3 spells CASSPVDRPSYEQYF. The CDR3 DNA is TGTGCCAGCTCACCGGTTGACAGGCCATCCTACGAGCAGTACTTC. The V gene is TRBV18, the J gene TRBJ2-7; the D gene is possibly TRBD1 (6 bases). Between the trimmed V and J ends, which lost 3 bases and 1 base, there was a span of 13 bases. The CDR3 runs to 15 residues. Germline CDR1 reads KGHSH; CDR2 reads LQKENI.

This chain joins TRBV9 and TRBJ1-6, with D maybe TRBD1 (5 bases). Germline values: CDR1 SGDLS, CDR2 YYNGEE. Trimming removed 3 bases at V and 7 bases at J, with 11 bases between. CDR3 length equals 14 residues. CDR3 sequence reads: CASSATGSNSPLHF. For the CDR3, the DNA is TGTGCCAGCAGCGCCACAGGTAGCAATTCACCCCTCCACTTT.

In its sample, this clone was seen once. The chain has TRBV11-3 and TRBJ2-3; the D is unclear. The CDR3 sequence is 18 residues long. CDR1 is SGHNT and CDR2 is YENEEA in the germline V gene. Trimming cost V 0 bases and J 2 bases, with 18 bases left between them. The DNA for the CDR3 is TGTGCCAGCAGCTTAGATCTTGGTCTGTGTGTAGCCACAGATACGCAGTATTTT. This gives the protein CASSLDLGLCVATDTQYF.

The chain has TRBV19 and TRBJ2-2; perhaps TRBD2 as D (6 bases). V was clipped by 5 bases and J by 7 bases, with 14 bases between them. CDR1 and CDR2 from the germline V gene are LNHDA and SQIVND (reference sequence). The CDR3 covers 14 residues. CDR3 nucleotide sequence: TGTGCCAGTAGTGCGACTAGTTCGGGCGGGGAGCTGTTTTTT. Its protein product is CASSATSSGGELFF.

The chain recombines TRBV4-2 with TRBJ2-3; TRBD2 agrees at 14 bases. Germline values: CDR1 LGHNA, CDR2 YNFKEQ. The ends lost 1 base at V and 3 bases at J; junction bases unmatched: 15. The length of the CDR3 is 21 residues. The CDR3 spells CASSQAGLAGEQYYLTDTQYF. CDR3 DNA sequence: TGTGCCAGCAGCCAAGCGGGACTAGCGGGGGAGCAATACTATTTAACAGATACGCAGTATTTT.

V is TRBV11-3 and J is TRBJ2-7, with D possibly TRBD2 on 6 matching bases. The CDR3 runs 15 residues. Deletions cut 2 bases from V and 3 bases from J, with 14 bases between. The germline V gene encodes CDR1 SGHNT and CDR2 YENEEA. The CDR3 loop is CASSLMAGKNYEQYF. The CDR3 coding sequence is TGTGCCAGCAGCTTAATGGCGGGAAAGAACTACGAGCAGTACTTC.

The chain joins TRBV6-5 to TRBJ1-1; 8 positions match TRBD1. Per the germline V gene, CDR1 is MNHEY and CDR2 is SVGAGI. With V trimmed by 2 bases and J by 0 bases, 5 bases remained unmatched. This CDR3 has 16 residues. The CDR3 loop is CASSYQGAGLNTEAFF. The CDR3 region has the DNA TGTGCCAGCAGTTACCAGGGGGCCGGCCTGAACACTGAAGCTTTCTTT.

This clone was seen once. The CDR3 protein is CASSLLGARNYGYTF. The CDR3 DNA reads as TGTGCCAGCAGCTTGTTAGGGGCCCGTAACTATGGCTACACCTTC. The chain employs TRBV5-6 and TRBJ1-2; weak D call: TRBD1 (5 bases). CDR1 SGHDT and CDR2 YYEEEE come from the germline V gene. The CDR3 loop spans 15 amino acids. Trimming took 1 base from V and 1 from J, leaving 11 bases between them.

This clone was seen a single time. The CDR3 loop is CSGASGGTTDTQYF. For the CDR3, the DNA is TGCAGCGGGGCGAGCGGGGGGACCACAGATACGCAGTATTTT. The chain carries TRBV29-1 and TRBJ2-3, with 9 positions matching TRBD2. V shed 7 bases, J shed 2 bases, and the junction held 7 bases outside the gene matches. In germline, CDR1 is SQVTM, CDR2 ANQGSEA. The CDR3 is made up of 14 amino acids.

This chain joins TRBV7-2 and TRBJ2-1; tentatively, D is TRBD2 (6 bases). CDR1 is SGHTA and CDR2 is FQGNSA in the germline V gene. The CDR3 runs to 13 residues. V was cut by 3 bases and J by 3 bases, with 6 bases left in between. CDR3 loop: CASSFSGYNEQFF. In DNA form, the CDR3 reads TGTGCCAGCAGCTTTAGCGGCTACAATGAGCAGTTCTTC.

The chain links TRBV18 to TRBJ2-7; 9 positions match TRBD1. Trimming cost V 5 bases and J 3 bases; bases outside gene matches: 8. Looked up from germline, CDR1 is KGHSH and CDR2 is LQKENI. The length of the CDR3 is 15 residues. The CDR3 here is CASSTRTGAHYEQYF. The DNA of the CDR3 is TGTGCCAGCTCAACCCGGACAGGGGCACACTACGAGCAGTACTTC.

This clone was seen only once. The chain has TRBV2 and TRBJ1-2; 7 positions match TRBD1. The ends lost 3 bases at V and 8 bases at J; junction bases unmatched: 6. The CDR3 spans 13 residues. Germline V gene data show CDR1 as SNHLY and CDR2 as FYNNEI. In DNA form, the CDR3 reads TGTGCCAGCAGTGAGGCCGGGACAGAGGGCTACACCTTC. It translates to CASSEAGTEGYTF. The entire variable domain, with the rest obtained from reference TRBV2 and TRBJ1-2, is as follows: EPEVTQTPSHQVTQMGQEVILRCVPISNHLYFYWYRQILGQKVEFLVSFYNNEISEKSEIFDDQFSVERPDGSNFTLKIRSTKLEDSAMYFCASSEAGTEGYTFGSGTRLTVV.

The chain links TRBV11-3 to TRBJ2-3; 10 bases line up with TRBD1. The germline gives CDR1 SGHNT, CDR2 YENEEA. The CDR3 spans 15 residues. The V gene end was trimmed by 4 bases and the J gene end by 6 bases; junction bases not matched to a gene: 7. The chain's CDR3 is CASSSRTGGVDTQYF. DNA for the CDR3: TGTGCCAGCAGCTCCAGGACAGGGGGTGTTGATACGCAGTATTTT.

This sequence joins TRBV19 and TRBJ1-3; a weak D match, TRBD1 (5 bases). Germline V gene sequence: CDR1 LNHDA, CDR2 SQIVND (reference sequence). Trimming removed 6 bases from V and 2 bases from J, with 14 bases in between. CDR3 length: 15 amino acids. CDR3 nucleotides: TGTGCCAGTAGCATCGATGCAGGGCCTGGAAACACCATATATTTT. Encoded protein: CASSIDAGPGNTIYF.

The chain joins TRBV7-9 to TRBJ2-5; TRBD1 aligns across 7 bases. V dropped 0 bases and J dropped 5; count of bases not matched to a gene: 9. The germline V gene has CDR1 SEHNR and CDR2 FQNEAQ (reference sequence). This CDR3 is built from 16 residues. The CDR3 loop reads CASSLATGMGRETQYF. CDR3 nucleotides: TGTGCCAGCAGCTTAGCGACAGGGATGGGAAGGGAGACCCAGTACTTC.

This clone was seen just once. DNA of the CDR3: TGTGCCAGCAGTGAATCCCGGGGTCTGAACACTGAAGCTTTCTTT. As protein: CASSESRGLNTEAFF. V and J are TRBV25-1 and TRBJ1-1; D uncertain. This CDR3 is built from 15 residues. V was pared by 1 base and J by 0 bases, with 9 bases between. The germline V gene encodes CDR1 MGHDK and CDR2 SYGVNS.